This is a list of T cell receptor beta chains from one sample in a study of graft-versus-host responses after intestinal transplantation. The data were produced by immunoSEQ multiplex PCR, yet TCRdb's version contains in-frame clones alone and is incomplete. The table shows fewer than 100,000 clones, with 86% occurring only once. The sample in question was PBMCs, obtained 255 days after intestinal transplant. All receptors derive from a human patient who received an intestinal transplant, so some T cells may come from the graft donor. Both conserved end residues are part of each CDR3. The D gene is left open where the match is weak. For some rows the clone size is stated as once, few or many, or as a class when expanded; others skip it.

-,TRBV29-1,TRBJ2-7,-,CSVEISGSSYEQYF,TGCAGCGTTGAAATTTCAGGGAGCTCCTACGAGCAGTACTTC
-,TRBV5-1,TRBJ2-3,TRBD2,CASSLIRAGVSDTQYF,TGCGCCAGCAGCCTAATAAGAGCGGGAGTCTCAGATACGCAGTATTTT
few,TRBV7-8,TRBJ2-7,TRBD2,CASSEYIAGGPIEQYF,TGTGCCAGCAGCGAATACATAGCGGGAGGCCCCATCGAGCAGTACTTC
-,TRBV4-1,TRBJ1-5,-,CASSQNRGGPQHF,TGCGCCAGCAGCCAGAACAGAGGAGGGCCCCAGCATTTT
-,TRBV28,TRBJ2-7,-,CASTNGPIYEQYF,TGTGCCAGCACCAATGGACCAATCTACGAGCAGTACTTC
once,TRBV2,TRBJ2-7,TRBD2,CASSGRLAGGPYYEQYF,TGTGCCAGCAGTGGCCGGCTAGCGGGAGGGCCGTACTACGAGCAGTACTTC
-,TRBV4-2,TRBJ2-1,TRBD2,CASSQASGGANEQFF,TGTGCCAGCAGCCAAGCTAGCGGGGGGGCCAATGAGCAGTTCTTC
-,TRBV5-4,TRBJ1-4,-,CASSLGATNEKLFF,TGTGCCAGCAGCTTGGGAGCAACTAATGAAAAACTGTTTTTT
-,TRBV28,TRBJ1-2,TRBD1,CASSPGQGRTGYTF,TGTGCCAGCAGTCCGGGACAGGGGAGGACTGGCTACACCTTC
-,TRBV28,TRBJ1-4,-,CASRPSGGDEKLFF,TGTGCCAGCAGGCCCTCGGGGGGGGATGAAAAACTGTTTTTT
-,TRBV5-1,TRBJ1-1,TRBD1,CASSPGQGEAFF,TGCGCCAGCAGCCCCGGACAGGGTGAAGCTTTCTTT
-,TRBV4-1,TRBJ2-1,-,CASSQDGGGPYNEQFF,TGCGCCAGCAGCCAAGATGGAGGAGGTCCCTACAATGAGCAGTTCTTC
-,TRBV5-1,TRBJ2-2,TRBD2,CASSPAGGPTGELFF,TGCGCCAGCAGCCCAGCGGGGGGACCCACCGGGGAGCTGTTTTTT
once,TRBV28,TRBJ2-7,-,CASSFGGQSYEQYF,TGTGCCAGCAGTTTTGGCGGGCAGTCCTACGAGCAGTACTTC
-,TRBV9,TRBJ1-1,-,CASTPGGLMNTEAFF,TGTGCCAGCACCCCCGGGGGGTTAATGAACACTGAAGCTTTCTTT
-,TRBV28,TRBJ1-5,TRBD1,CATGTGFNQPQHF,TGTGCAACCGGGACAGGGTTTAATCAGCCCCAGCATTTT
-,TRBV6-5,TRBJ2-3,-,CASSYSGIHDTQYF,TGTGCCAGCAGTTACTCAGGAATCCATGATACGCAGTATTTT
-,TRBV28,TRBJ1-3,-,CASGTGSGNTIYF,TGTGCCAGCGGGACCGGGTCTGGAAACACCATATATTTT
-,TRBV30,TRBJ1-2,TRBD1,CAWSQGQGLYGYTF,TGTGCCTGGAGCCAAGGACAGGGTTTGTATGGCTACACCTTC
-,TRBV5-6,TRBJ1-2,-,CASSLAGANYGYTF,TGTGCCAGCAGCTTGGCCGGGGCTAACTATGGCTACACCTTC
-,TRBV28,TRBJ2-3,-,CASRPVGVFLTSTDTQYF,TGTGCCAGCAGGCCCGTCGGTGTATTCTTAACTAGCACAGATACGCAGTATTTT
-,TRBV27,TRBJ2-3,TRBD1,CASSRTGPSPDTQYF,TGTGCCAGCAGTCGGACAGGGCCATCTCCAGATACGCAGTATTTT
-,TRBV6-6,TRBJ2-1,-,CASSYPQGNEQFF,TGTGCCAGCAGTTACCCCCAAGGGAATGAGCAGTTCTTC
-,TRBV5-1,TRBJ1-1,-,CASSYYRFTNTEAFF,TGCGCCAGCAGCTATTACAGGTTTACGAACACTGAAGCTTTCTTT
-,TRBV7-2,TRBJ2-7,TRBD1,CASSFDRAVSEQYF,TGTGCCAGCAGCTTCGACAGGGCGGTTAGTGAGCAGTACTTC
-,TRBV28,TRBJ1-6,-,CASSQTGGRNSPLHF,TGTGCCAGCAGTCAGACAGGTGGGAGGAATTCACCCCTCCACTTT
-,TRBV4-1,TRBJ1-1,-,CASSQEKGRNTEAFF,TGCGCCAGCAGCCAAGAGAAGGGAAGGAACACTGAAGCTTTCTTT
-,TRBV28,TRBJ1-2,-,CASETGQSPATYGYTF,TGTGCCAGCGAGACAGGTCAAAGCCCCGCAACCTATGGCTACACCTTC
-,TRBV25-1,TRBJ2-1,-,CASSEWPRQFF,TGTGCCAGCAGTGAATGGCCAAGGCAGTTCTTC
-,TRBV6-4,TRBJ2-7,TRBD2,CASSDSETSAASYEQYF,TGTGCCAGCAGTGACTCGGAAACTAGCGCTGCCTCCTACGAGCAGTACTTC
-,TRBV9,TRBJ2-1,-,CASNLNGRLNNEQFF,TGTGCCAGCAACCTAAACGGGCGGCTCAACAATGAGCAGTTCTTC
once,TRBV5-6,TRBJ2-3,-,CASSFDSQGFTDTQYF,TGTGCCAGCAGCTTCGACAGTCAAGGGTTCACAGATACGCAGTATTTT
once,TRBV14,TRBJ2-7,TRBD2,CASSQDRGRLSYEQYF,TGTGCCAGCAGCCAAGATCGCGGGAGACTCTCCTACGAGCAGTACTTC
-,TRBV10-2,TRBJ2-7,-,CATSGGRERSYEQYF,TGCGCCACTTCAGGTGGTCGGGAGAGGTCCTACGAGCAGTACTTC
once,TRBV19,TRBJ2-1,TRBD2,CASRATSTQVEQFF,TGTGCCAGTAGGGCGACTAGCACCCAGGTTGAGCAGTTCTTC
few,TRBV5-1,TRBJ1-1,-,CASSLAGGETEAFF,TGCGCCAGCAGCTTGGCGGGGGGAGAAACTGAAGCTTTCTTT
-,TRBV9,TRBJ1-2,-,CASSADGGARYGYTF,TGTGCCAGCAGCGCCGATGGGGGCGCAAGATATGGCTACACCTTC
-,TRBV5-6,TRBJ2-5,-,CASSFLRGSWETQYF,TGTGCCAGCAGCTTCCTGAGGGGGTCCTGGGAGACCCAGTACTTC
-,TRBV9,TRBJ2-3,-,CASSVTGALTDTQYF,TGTGCCAGCAGCGTAACGGGGGCTCTCACAGATACGCAGTATTTT
-,TRBV27,TRBJ1-1,-,CASKIGGFNTEAFF,TGTGCCAGCAAAATAGGAGGGTTTAACACTGAAGCTTTCTTT
-,TRBV5-4,TRBJ2-1,-,CASSLRGANEQFF,TGTGCCAGCAGCTTACGGGGGGCCAATGAGCAGTTCTTC
few,TRBV29-1,TRBJ2-7,-,CSVETGAEQYF,TGCAGCGTGGAGACAGGAGCCGAGCAGTACTTC
-,TRBV28,TRBJ1-6,-,CASSWGDPPISPLHF,TGTGCCAGCAGTTGGGGCGACCCACCAATTTCACCCCTCCACTTT
-,TRBV2,TRBJ2-4,-,CASSTLRNRSKNIQYF,TGTGCCAGCAGTACCCTTAGGAATCGGAGCAAAAACATTCAGTACTTC
-,TRBV19,TRBJ2-1,TRBD2,CASSSGGPSYNEQFF,TGTGCCAGTAGTAGCGGGGGGCCATCCTACAATGAGCAGTTCTTC
-,TRBV7-6,TRBJ1-4,TRBD1,CASSFDRGNEKLFF,TGTGCCAGCAGTTTCGACAGGGGGAATGAAAAACTGTTTTTT
once,TRBV28,TRBJ1-5,-,CASTSTTDNQPQHF,TGTGCCAGCACCTCCACCACTGACAATCAGCCCCAGCATTTT
-,TRBV2,TRBJ1-1,TRBD1,CASENSGGARTEAFF,TGTGCCAGCGAAAACTCAGGGGGCGCGAGGACTGAAGCTTTCTTT
-,TRBV11-2,TRBJ2-7,-,CASSFGRSYEQYF,TGTGCCAGCAGCTTTGGCAGGTCCTACGAGCAGTACTTC
-,TRBV30,TRBJ2-1,-,CAWSALSGLDEQFF,TGTGCCTGGAGTGCTCTATCAGGACTTGATGAGCAGTTCTTC
-,TRBV28,TRBJ1-5,-,CASSSQIPAQHF,TGTGCCAGCAGTTCACAGATTCCGGCCCAGCATTTT
-,TRBV27,TRBJ2-7,-,CASSPGGSSYEQYF,TGTGCCAGCAGCCCCGGTGGAAGCTCCTACGAGCAGTACTTC
-,TRBV6-1,TRBJ1-3,-,CASSEGSSGNTIYF,TGTGCCAGCAGTGAAGGGAGCTCTGGAAACACCATATATTTT
-,TRBV28,TRBJ1-2,-,CASSLRQGGGYTF,TGTGCCAGCAGTTTAAGGCAGGGAGGAGGCTACACCTTC
-,TRBV5-1,TRBJ1-6,-,CASSLDWTLSSSPLHF,TGCGCCAGCAGCTTGGATTGGACACTTAGCAGTTCACCCCTCCACTTT
-,TRBV27,TRBJ1-4,-,CASSLRRTIAVGKLFF,TGTGCCAGCAGTTTACGCCGGACGATCGCTGTTGGGAAACTGTTTTTT